Shown below are 27 T cell receptor beta chains from a single sample sequenced in a study of shared clonotypes between healthy human individuals. Clones were sequenced by immunoSEQ multiplex PCR, and TCRdb holds only the in-frame ones, with some missing. The table has about 2.4 million clones, roughly 92% seen once. The specimen sequenced was naive CD4+ T cells sorted from blood. Regarding subset: CD45RA+ positively selected. The receptors derive from a man aged 18 to 30 in good health.

The rearrangement links TRBV5-6 to TRBJ1-4; D gene unclear. There are 14 residues in the CDR3. The germline CDR1 and CDR2 sequences are SGHDT and YYEEEE. Trimming shortened V by 0 bases and J by 3 bases, and 6 bases separated the two germline ends. In DNA, the CDR3 is TGTGCCAGCAGCTTGGGTGCAGCTAATGAAAAACTGTTTTTT. It yields the protein CASSLGAANEKLFF.

V usage is TRBV11-2 and J usage is TRBJ2-5; 10 nucleotides line up with TRBD2. Per the germline V gene, CDR1 is SGHAT and CDR2 is FQNNGV. Losses at the gene ends were 1 base for V and 4 bases for J; bases not matched to a gene: 6. This CDR3 region has 16 residues. This CDR3 is CASSLAELAGAETQYF. CDR3 bases: TGTGCCAGCAGCTTAGCGGAGCTAGCGGGGGCAGAGACCCAGTACTTC.

The chain is built from TRBV4-1 and TRBJ2-7; 8 positions agree with TRBD1. Looked up from germline, CDR1 is MGHRA and CDR2 is YSYEKL. V trimming: 5 bases; J trimming: 3 bases; junction bases outside the gene matches: 3. This CDR3 comprises 13 residues. DNA for the CDR3: TGCGCCAGCAGCGACAGGGGATACTACGAGCAGTACTTC. Encoded protein: CASSDRGYYEQYF.

The V call is TRBV5-1, the J call TRBJ2-5; 8 bases map to TRBD1. Germline V lookup: CDR1 SGHRS, CDR2 YFSETQ. The CDR3 length is 14 residues. V lost 4 bases, J lost 1 base, and 3 bases stayed unmatched. The CDR3 reads CASSQGQVQETQYF. The CDR3 region has the DNA TGCGCCAGCAGCCAGGGACAGGTCCAAGAGACCCAGTACTTC.

The CDR3 DNA reads TGTGCCAGCAGTGATGGGACAGGGGTTGAAAAACTGTTTTTT. It specifies CASSDGTGVEKLFF. This chain uses TRBV6-1 with TRBJ1-4; 10 nucleotides align to TRBD1. There are 14 residues in the CDR3. Germline CDR1 is MNHNS and CDR2 is SASEGT. The ends lost 3 bases at V and 7 bases at J; junction bases unmatched: 2.

V usage is TRBV28 and J usage is TRBJ1-5, with D perhaps TRBD1 (5 bases). Germline V lookup: CDR1 MDHEN, CDR2 SYDVKM. V dropped 1 base and J dropped 4 bases, with 11 bases sitting between them. There are 15 residues in the CDR3. The DNA of the CDR3 is TGTGCCAGCAGTTTATTGGCAGGGTTGAATCAGCCCCAGCATTTT. Translated: CASSLLAGLNQPQHF.

This chain joins TRBV2 and TRBJ1-5; D not certain. CDR1 SNHLY and CDR2 FYNNEI come from the germline V gene. V dropped 3 bases and J dropped 2 bases, with 8 bases sitting between them. The CDR3 covers 14 residues. The CDR3 here is CASSEGKRNQPQHF. The CDR3 bases are TGTGCCAGCAGTGAGGGGAAGCGCAATCAGCCCCAGCATTTT.

V gene TRBV27 combines with J gene TRBJ2-5, with 8 positions matching TRBD2. V lost 5 bases, J lost 0 bases, and 11 bases stayed unmatched. From germline, CDR1 is MNHEY and CDR2 SMNVEV (reference sequence). The CDR3 has 17 residues. The CDR3 sequence: CASSPPWGRGDQETQYF. CDR3 in DNA: TGTGCCAGCAGTCCCCCTTGGGGGCGGGGGGACCAAGAGACCCAGTACTTC.

The CDR3 here is CSRPGTDTQYF. Here the CDR3 DNA reads TGCAGTAGGCCGGGCACAGATACGCAGTATTTT. The V and J genes are TRBV20-1 and TRBJ2-3, with D unclear. Between the trimmed V and J ends, which lost 8 bases and 1 base, there was a span of 7 bases. The CDR3 extends over 11 amino acids. Germline V gives CDR1 DFQATT, CDR2 SNEGSKA (reference sequence).

On this clone itself: Other DNA sequences in this sample translate to the same CDR3. The rearrangement links TRBV5-1 to TRBJ1-5; 7 positions agree with TRBD1. J lost 1 base, V lost 0 bases, and 1 base had no gene match. The CDR3 consists of 15 residues. Germline lookup yields CDR1 SGHRS and CDR2 YFSETQ. This CDR3 reads CASSLGQGSNQPQHF. The CDR3 bases are TGCGCCAGCAGCTTGGGACAGGGAAGCAATCAGCCCCAGCATTTT.

This chain joins TRBV7-2 and TRBJ2-1; D gene unclear. This CDR3 contains 14 residues. In germline, CDR1 is SGHTA, CDR2 FQGNSA. Trimming left V 5 bases short and J 2 bases short, with 10 bases between. DNA of the CDR3: TGTGCCAGCAGCCCCCAGGCGGCCTACAATGAGCAGTTCTTC. This codes for CASSPQAAYNEQFF.

As for this clone: Additional DNA sequences in this sample encode the identical CDR3. V is TRBV29-1 and J is TRBJ1-1; TRBD1 matches 8 bases. Germline values: CDR1 SQVTM, CDR2 ANQGSEA. CDR3 size: 13 residues. The V gene end was trimmed by 6 bases and the J gene end by 0 bases; junction bases not matched to a gene: 3. CDR3 nucleotide sequence: TGCAGCGTAGGACAGGGTCTGAACACTGAAGCTTTCTTT. It is translated as CSVGQGLNTEAFF.

Note on this clone: This sample includes further DNA sequences coding for the same CDR3. The rearrangement links TRBV5-4 to TRBJ2-3; either TRBD1 or TRBD2 may fit D (7 bases each). This CDR3 comprises 15 residues. Per the germline V gene, CDR1 is SGHNT and CDR2 is YYREEE (reference sequence). Trimming left V 2 bases short and J 1 base short, with 11 bases between. The CDR3 protein is CASSLPGGGTDTQYF. The CDR3 bases are TGTGCCAGCAGCTTACCAGGGGGGGGCACAGATACGCAGTATTTT.

The chain combines TRBV11-2 with TRBJ2-7, with 7 bases identical to TRBD1. J was trimmed by 0 bases and V by 1 base; bases with no gene match: 3. Germline CDR1 reads SGHAT; CDR2 reads FQNNGV. The CDR3 runs to 15 residues. CDR3 DNA sequence: TGTGCCAGCAGCTTAGGAGGGACAGCCTCCTACGAGCAGTACTTC. Translating gives CASSLGGTASYEQYF.

The gene calls are TRBV7-9 and TRBJ2-5, with D maybe TRBD2 (5 bases). Germline V gives CDR1 SEHNR, CDR2 FQNEAQ (reference sequence). V was clipped by 0 bases and J by 1 base, with 12 bases between them. This CDR3 region has 16 residues. The CDR3: CASSLAPAATQETQYF. DNA of the CDR3: TGTGCCAGCAGCTTAGCGCCAGCGGCAACCCAAGAGACCCAGTACTTC.

The chain employs TRBV10-3 and TRBJ2-6, with D possibly being TRBD1 (5 bases). The CDR3 has 19 amino acids. Trimming pared 0 bases from V and 1 base from J, leaving 16 bases between. The germline V gene encodes CDR1 ENHRY and CDR2 SYGVKD. The CDR3 nucleotides are TGTGCCATCAGTGAGTCCCGGCAGGGCCCGAGGTCTGGGGCCAACGTCCTGACTTTC. This translates into CAISESRQGPRSGANVLTF.

The chain has TRBV7-2 and TRBJ2-1; tentative D call: TRBD2 (6 bases). Germline lookup yields CDR1 SGHTA and CDR2 FQGNSA. This CDR3 is built from 14 residues. The germline V and J ends were trimmed by 6 bases and 1 base, with 10 bases remaining between them. The CDR3 sequence is CASRRLVSYNEQFF. CDR3 nucleotide sequence: TGTGCCAGCAGGCGACTAGTTTCCTACAATGAGCAGTTCTTC.

V usage is TRBV10-3 and J usage is TRBJ1-5; 9 bases agree with TRBD1. V shed 3 bases, J shed 2 bases, and the junction held 14 bases outside the gene matches. The CDR3 has 19 amino acids. Germline values: CDR1 ENHRY, CDR2 SYGVKD. The CDR3 reads CAISDTGTGLGVGNQPQHF. The CDR3 nucleotides are TGTGCCATCAGTGACACCGGGACAGGGTTAGGAGTAGGCAATCAGCCCCAGCATTTT.

The chain is built from TRBV27 and TRBJ1-3, with D maybe TRBD1 (5 bases). V gave up 6 bases and J gave up 2 bases, with 14 bases separating them. Germline assignment: CDR1 MNHEY and CDR2 SMNVEV (reference sequence). The CDR3 is made up of 15 amino acids. The CDR3 sequence is CASRSLSRAGNTIYF. For the CDR3, the DNA is TGTGCCAGCAGGTCCCTCAGCAGGGCTGGAAACACCATATATTTT.

This chain joins TRBV6-1 and TRBJ1-3, with D hard to call. Between the trimmed V and J ends, which lost 7 bases and 0 bases, there was a span of 13 bases. Germline V gives CDR1 MNHNS, CDR2 SASEGT. This CDR3 has 15 amino acids. The DNA for the CDR3 is TGTGCCAGCACCTTAGACATCCCCTCTGGAAACACCATATATTTT. It specifies CASTLDIPSGNTIYF.

The chain employs TRBV12-5 and TRBJ2-7; 15 bases agree with TRBD2. The CDR3 is made up of 17 amino acids. The junction had 8 bases not matched to a gene; V was cut back by 6 bases and J by 2 bases. Germline CDR1 and CDR2: LGHNT and FRNRAP. The DNA for the CDR3 is TGTGCTAGTGGAACGGGACTAGCGGGAGGAAAAGCCTACGAGCAGTACTTC. Its protein is CASGTGLAGGKAYEQYF.

CDR3 amino acids: CASSFRDRNTGELFF. The CDR3 region has the DNA TGTGCCAGCAGCTTCCGGGACAGAAACACCGGGGAGCTGTTTTTT. The V call is TRBV5-6, the J call TRBJ2-2; 7 bases agree with TRBD1. Germline lookup yields CDR1 SGHDT and CDR2 YYEEEE. The CDR3 contains 15 residues. The junction had 3 bases not matched to a gene; V was cut back by 2 bases and J by 2 bases. Full variable domain (remainder filled in from reference TRBV5-6 and TRBJ2-2): DAGVTQSPTHLIKTRGQQVTLRCSPKSGHDTVSWYQQALGQGPQFIFQYYEEEERQRGNFPDRFSGHQFPNYSSELNVNALLLGDSALYLCASSFRDRNTGELFFGEGSRLTVL.

This chain joins TRBV12-5 and TRBJ1-2, with unresolved D. This CDR3 is built from 14 residues. Germline assignment: CDR1 LGHNT and CDR2 FRNRAP. Trimming pared 3 bases from V and 7 bases from J, leaving 15 bases between. CDR3 bases: TGTGCTAGTGGTTTCGACCGGGCACCCCGTGGCTACACCTTC. Amino acid sequence: CASGFDRAPRGYTF.

The genes are TRBV5-1 and TRBJ2-7, with 8 bases lining up with TRBD1. The CDR3 consists of 15 residues. With V trimmed by 0 bases and J by 5 bases, 7 bases remained unmatched. In germline, CDR1 is SGHRS, CDR2 YFSETQ. The CDR3 loop is CASSLADRVLHEQYF. Written as DNA, the CDR3 is TGCGCCAGCAGCTTGGCGGACAGGGTATTGCACGAGCAGTACTTC.

As for this clone: This sample includes further DNA sequences coding for the same CDR3. This rearrangement joins TRBV7-9 to TRBJ1-3; D not certain. CDR1 is SEHNR and CDR2 is FQNEAQ in the germline V gene (reference sequence). V was clipped by 2 bases and J by 4 bases, with 3 bases between them. The CDR3 runs to 12 residues. CDR3: CASSLLGNTIYF. Written as DNA, the CDR3 is TGTGCCAGCAGCTTATTGGGAAACACCATATATTTT.

The rearrangement uses TRBV7-9 and TRBJ1-1, with D possibly TRBD1 on 5 matching bases. The germline V gene has CDR1 SEHNR and CDR2 FQNEAQ (reference sequence). Deletions cut 2 bases from V and 0 bases from J, with 10 bases between. The CDR3 extends over 15 amino acids. The CDR3 nucleotides read TGTGCCAGCAGCTTACGGGGGATACTGAACACTGAAGCTTTCTTT. Amino acid sequence: CASSLRGILNTEAFF. The full variable domain, its missing parts supplied by reference TRBV7-9 and TRBJ1-1, is DTGVSQNPRHKITKRGQNVTFRCDPISEHNRLYWYRQTLGQGPEFLTYFQNEAQLEKSRLLSDRFSAERPKGSFSTLEIQRTEQGDSAMYLCASSLRGILNTEAFFGQGTRLTVV.

The J gene is TRBJ1-2, the V gene TRBV6-1, with TRBD1 matching 8 bases. The CDR3 covers 15 residues. CDR1 is MNHNS and CDR2 is SASEGT in the germline V gene. The V and J ends lost 10 bases and 1 base, in that order; junction bases with no gene match: 11. Written as DNA, the CDR3 is TGTGCCACGGGGGGGACAGGAACCTTTAACTATGGCTACACCTTC. Amino acids: CATGGTGTFNYGYTF.